This is a list of T cell receptor beta chains from one sample in a study of blood T cells in healthy people across ages. TCRdb ran MiXCR on the 5' RACE reads and lists one entry per CDR3 protein. The sample carries hundreds of thousands of distinct CDR3 sequences, around 38% recorded once. The sample comprised blood. The receptors were sampled from a man aged 80 or over in good health. Each CDR3 is given with its conserved first and last residue.

cdr3_aa: CSAQGADTQYF
j_call: TRBJ2-3
v_call: TRBV20-1

cdr3_aa: CASSPEDRGYEQYF
j_call: TRBJ2-7
v_call: TRBV7-8

cdr3_aa: CASSQENVISNEQFF
j_call: TRBJ2-1
v_call: TRBV4-1

cdr3_aa: CASMGDVGYTF
j_call: TRBJ1-2
v_call: TRBV27

cdr3_aa: CSVPLAGGETQYF
j_call: TRBJ2-5
v_call: TRBV29-1

cdr3_aa: CASSSFAYNSPLHF
j_call: TRBJ1-6
v_call: TRBV12-3/TRBV12-4

cdr3_aa: CASSYTRTGGSALQYF
j_call: TRBJ2-7
v_call: TRBV6-5

cdr3_aa: CASTGPWDRVRETQYF
j_call: TRBJ2-5
v_call: TRBV28

cdr3_aa: CASSLARMDEQFF
j_call: TRBJ2-1
v_call: TRBV7-9

cdr3_aa: CASGTTGASNQPQHF
j_call: TRBJ1-5
v_call: TRBV12-3/TRBV12-4

cdr3_aa: CASSQGEGTYNEQYF
j_call: .
v_call: TRBV2

cdr3_aa: CASSLLRQHTDTQYF
j_call: TRBJ2-3
v_call: TRBV5-1

cdr3_aa: CASSYRPSGHNKQFF
j_call: TRBJ2-1
v_call: TRBV6-2/TRBV6-3

cdr3_aa: CSVEEARGGSQETQYF
j_call: TRBJ2-5
v_call: TRBV29-1

cdr3_aa: CASKKDIMNTEAFF
j_call: TRBJ1-1
v_call: TRBV6-1

cdr3_aa: CASSLAVSGDSFSYEQYF
j_call: TRBJ2-7
v_call: TRBV5-1

cdr3_aa: CASSQDADRVGSEQYF
j_call: TRBJ2-7
v_call: TRBV4-3

cdr3_aa: CSARGLAGGVGDTQYF
j_call: TRBJ2-3
v_call: TRBV20-1

cdr3_aa: CASSQKGYEQYF
j_call: TRBJ2-7
v_call: TRBV3-1

cdr3_aa: CSAGGSGGIGALHF
j_call: TRBJ1-6
v_call: TRBV20-1

cdr3_aa: CASSPDRGGEGEEAFF
j_call: TRBJ1-1
v_call: TRBV5-1

cdr3_aa: CSALRGDRAYERYF
j_call: TRBJ2-7
v_call: TRBV20-1

cdr3_aa: CSAKLVETQYF
j_call: TRBJ2-5
v_call: TRBV20-1

cdr3_aa: CASSRWGRTDTQYF
j_call: TRBJ2-3
v_call: TRBV6-2/TRBV6-3

cdr3_aa: CASSLHLAGTSKNIQYF
j_call: TRBJ2-4
v_call: TRBV7-2

cdr3_aa: CASSPQQEWIHEQFF
j_call: TRBJ2-1
v_call: TRBV6-2/TRBV6-3

cdr3_aa: CSVEQGRAGSNEQFF
j_call: TRBJ2-1
v_call: TRBV29-1

cdr3_aa: CASSQGRDSTEKLFF
j_call: TRBJ1-4
v_call: TRBV4-1

cdr3_aa: CASSLVSGRANEQFF
j_call: TRBJ2-1
v_call: TRBV7-2

cdr3_aa: CSAPPVAAGGPVVSYEQYF
j_call: TRBJ2-7
v_call: TRBV20-1

cdr3_aa: CASSLVGQGLDEQYF
j_call: TRBJ2-7
v_call: TRBV5-1

cdr3_aa: CASRTSGPSYNEQFF
j_call: TRBJ2-1
v_call: TRBV28